This TCR beta chain was captured in a study of T cell responses to AZD1222 COVID-19 vaccine. Findings and limits, study-wide: The repertoires were collected only after the peak T cell response. At study baseline, merely roughly 6 AZD1222 recipients were seropositive. Donors were mostly white British, more females; clonal diversity possibly underestimated. Spike-wide coverage was observed for vaccine-associated CD4 TCRs, with dominant responses at 160-218 and 743-854.

Comments on this clone: Its antigen is currently unknown.

TCRdb's table, derived via immunoSEQ multiplex PCR, lists solely in-frame clones and lacks some. The sample yields 150,000 to 180,000 clones, more than 90% seen once. From germline, CDR1 is GTSNPN and CDR2 SVGIG (reference sequence). The CDR3 loop spans 13 amino acids. Trimming cost V 0 bases and J 3 bases, with 8 bases left between them. Specimen: peripheral blood, collected on day 0 of AZD1222 vaccination. The source of this sequence is an adult in good health. The chain recombines TRBV30 with TRBJ1-2, with D unresolved. CDR3 in amino acids: CAWSVNGDYGYTF. CDR3 coding DNA: TGTGCCTGGAGTGTAAACGGAGACTATGGCTACACCTTC. The whole variable domain, remainder taken from reference TRBV30 and TRBJ1-2, is SQTIHQWPATLVQPVGSPLSLECTVEGTSNPNLYWYRQAAGRGLQLLFYSVGIGQISSEVPQNLSASRPQDRQFILSSKKLLLSDSGFYLCAWSVNGDYGYTFGSGTRLTVV.